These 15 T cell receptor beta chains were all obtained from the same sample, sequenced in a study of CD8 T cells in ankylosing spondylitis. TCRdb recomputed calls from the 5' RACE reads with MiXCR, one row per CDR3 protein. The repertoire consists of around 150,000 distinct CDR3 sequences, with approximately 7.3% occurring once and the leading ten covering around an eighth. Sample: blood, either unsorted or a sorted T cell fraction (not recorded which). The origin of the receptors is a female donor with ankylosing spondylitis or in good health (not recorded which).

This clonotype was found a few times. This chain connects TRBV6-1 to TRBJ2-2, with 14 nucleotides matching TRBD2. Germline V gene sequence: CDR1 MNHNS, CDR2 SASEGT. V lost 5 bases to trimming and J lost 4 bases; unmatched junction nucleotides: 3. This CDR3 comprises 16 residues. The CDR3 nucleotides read TGTGCCAGCAGTAAGACTAGCGGGGGGGCCACCGGGGAGCTGTTTTTT. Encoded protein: CASSKTSGGATGELFF.

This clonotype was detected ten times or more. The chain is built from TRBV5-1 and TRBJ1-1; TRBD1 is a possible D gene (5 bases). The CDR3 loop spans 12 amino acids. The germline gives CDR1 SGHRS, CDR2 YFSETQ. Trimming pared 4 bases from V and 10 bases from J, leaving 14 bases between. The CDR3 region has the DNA TGCGCCAGCAGCCCCGGGACCTTCGGAGCTTTCTTT. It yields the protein CASSPGTFGAFF. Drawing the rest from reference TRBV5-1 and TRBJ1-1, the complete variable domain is KAGVTQTPRYLIKTRGQQVTLSCSPISGHRSVSWYQQTPGQGLQFLFEYFSETQRNKGNFPGRFSGRQFSNSRSEMNVSTLELGDSALYLCASSPGTFGAFFGQGTRLTVV.

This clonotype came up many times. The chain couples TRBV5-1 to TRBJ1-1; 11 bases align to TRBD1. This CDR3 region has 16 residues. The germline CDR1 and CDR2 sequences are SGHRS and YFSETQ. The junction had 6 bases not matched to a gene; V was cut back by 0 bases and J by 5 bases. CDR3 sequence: CASSLETGTGGTEAFF. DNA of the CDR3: TGCGCCAGCAGCTTGGAAACTGGGACAGGGGGGACTGAAGCTTTCTTT. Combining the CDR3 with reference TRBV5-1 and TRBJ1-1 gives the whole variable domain KAGVTQTPRYLIKTRGQQVTLSCSPISGHRSVSWYQQTPGQGLQFLFEYFSETQRNKGNFPGRFSGRQFSNSRSEMNVSTLELGDSALYLCASSLETGTGGTEAFFGQGTRLTVV.

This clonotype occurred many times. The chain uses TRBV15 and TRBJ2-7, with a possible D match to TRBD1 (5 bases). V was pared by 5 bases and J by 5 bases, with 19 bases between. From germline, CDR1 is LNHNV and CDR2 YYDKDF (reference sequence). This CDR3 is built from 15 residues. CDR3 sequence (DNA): TGTGCCACCAGCGGACAAGACACCCGTGGCAACGAGCAGTACTTC. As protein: CATSGQDTRGNEQYF. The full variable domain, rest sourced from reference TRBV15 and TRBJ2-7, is DAMVIQNPRYQVTQFGKPVTLSCSQTLNHNVMYWYQQKSSQAPKLLFHYYDKDFNNEADTPDNFQSRRPNTSFCFLDIRSPGLGDTAMYLCATSGQDTRGNEQYFGPGTRLTVT.

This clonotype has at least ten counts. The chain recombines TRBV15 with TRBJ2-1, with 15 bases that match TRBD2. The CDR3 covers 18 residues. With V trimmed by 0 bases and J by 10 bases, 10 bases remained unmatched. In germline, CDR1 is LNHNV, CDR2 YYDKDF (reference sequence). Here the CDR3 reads CATSRDYMGLAGGQEQFF. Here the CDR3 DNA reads TGTGCCACCAGCAGAGACTACATGGGACTAGCGGGGGGACAGGAGCAGTTCTTC.

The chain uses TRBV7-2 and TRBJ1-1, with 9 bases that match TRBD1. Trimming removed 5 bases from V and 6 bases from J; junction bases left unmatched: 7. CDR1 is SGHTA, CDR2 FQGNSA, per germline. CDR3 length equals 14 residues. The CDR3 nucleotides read TGTGCCAGCAGCAGGGACAGGGAGTCTGCTGAAGCTTTCTTT. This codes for CASSRDRESAEAFF.

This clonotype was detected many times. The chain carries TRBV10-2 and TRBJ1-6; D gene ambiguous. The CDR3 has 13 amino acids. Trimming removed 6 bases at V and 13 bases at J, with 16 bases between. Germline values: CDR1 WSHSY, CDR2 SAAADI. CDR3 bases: TGCGCCAGCAGCCCCGGACGGCCAAGTCCCCTCCACTTT. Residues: CASSPGRPSPLHF.

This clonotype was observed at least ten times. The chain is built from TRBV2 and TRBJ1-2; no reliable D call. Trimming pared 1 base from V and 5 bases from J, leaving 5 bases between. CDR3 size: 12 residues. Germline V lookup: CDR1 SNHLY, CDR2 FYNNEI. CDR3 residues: CASSEVKYGYTF. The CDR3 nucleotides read TGTGCCAGCAGTGAAGTCAAATATGGCTACACCTTC.

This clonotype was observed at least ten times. The CDR3 sequence is CSAPEGKGIINEKLFF. The DNA for the CDR3 is TGCAGTGCGCCGGAGGGGAAGGGGATCATCAATGAAAAACTGTTTTTT. This chain connects TRBV20-1 to TRBJ1-4, with D perhaps TRBD1 (5 bases). This CDR3 comprises 16 residues. The germline gives CDR1 DFQATT, CDR2 SNEGSKA (reference sequence). Deletions cut 6 bases from V and 5 bases from J, with 22 bases between.

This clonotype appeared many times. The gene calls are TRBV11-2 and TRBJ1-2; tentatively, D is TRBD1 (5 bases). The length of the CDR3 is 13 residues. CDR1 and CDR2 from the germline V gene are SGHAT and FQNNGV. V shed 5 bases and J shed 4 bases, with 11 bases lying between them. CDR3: CASSRDRSYGYTF. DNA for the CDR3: TGTGCCAGCAGCCGCGACAGATCCTATGGCTACACCTTC.

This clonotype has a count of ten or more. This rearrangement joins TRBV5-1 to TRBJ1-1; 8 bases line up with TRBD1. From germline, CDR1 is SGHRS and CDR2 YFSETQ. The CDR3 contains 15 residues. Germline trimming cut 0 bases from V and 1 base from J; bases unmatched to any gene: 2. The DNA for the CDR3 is TGCGCCAGCAGCTTGGGACAGGGGCAGAACACTGAAGCTTTCTTT. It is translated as CASSLGQGQNTEAFF.

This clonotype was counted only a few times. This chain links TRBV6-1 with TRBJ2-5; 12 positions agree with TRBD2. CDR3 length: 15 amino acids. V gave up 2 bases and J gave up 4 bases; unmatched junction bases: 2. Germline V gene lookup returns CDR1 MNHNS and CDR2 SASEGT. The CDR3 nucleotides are TGTGCCAGCAGTGAACAACTAGCGGGGGGAGAGACCCAGTACTTC. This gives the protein CASSEQLAGGETQYF.

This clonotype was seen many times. The CDR3 reads CASSPLTFYGYTF. The CDR3 nucleotides are TGTGCCAGCAGTCCCCTGACCTTCTATGGCTACACCTTC. The chain has TRBV7-9 and TRBJ1-2; D gene ambiguous. The germline V and J ends were trimmed by 6 bases and 4 bases, with 12 bases remaining between them. The germline gives CDR1 SEHNR, CDR2 FQNEAQ (reference sequence). This CDR3 is 13 amino acids long.

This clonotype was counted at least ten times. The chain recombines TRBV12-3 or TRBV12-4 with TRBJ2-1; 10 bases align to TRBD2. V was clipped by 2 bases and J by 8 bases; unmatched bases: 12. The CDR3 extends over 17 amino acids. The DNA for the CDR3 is TGTGCCAGCAGTTTATACCTAGCGGGGGACCTGGGCGATGAGCAGTTCTTC. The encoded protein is CASSLYLAGDLGDEQFF.

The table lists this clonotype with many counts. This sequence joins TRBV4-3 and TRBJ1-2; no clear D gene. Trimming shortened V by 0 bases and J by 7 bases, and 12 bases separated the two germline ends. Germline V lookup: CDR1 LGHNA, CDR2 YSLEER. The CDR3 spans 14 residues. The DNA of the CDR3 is TGCGCCAGCAGCCAAGATACGAGGGCCGGTGGCTACACCTTC. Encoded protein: CASSQDTRAGGYTF.